The next 30 T cell receptor beta chains were all read from a single sample in a study of blood T cells in healthy people across ages (dated by TCRdb to the mid-2010s). The library was generated by 5' RACE. The instrument was an Illumina HiSeq 2500. A second PCR of about 6 to 12 cycles was run with a J-beta primer mix and a sample-barcoded 5' primer. TCRdb reran the public reads through fastp at Q25 and MiXCR, keeping productive beta chains. One record per CDR3 amino acid sequence lists the most common genes and DNA. The sample table holds approximately 850,000 distinct CDR3 sequences, of which roughly 44% were seen once. The ten largest clones take up around 18% of the sample. Specimen: blood. These receptors came from a man between 60 and 75 years old in good health.

A few counts support this clonotype. The chain uses TRBV7-2 and TRBJ2-5, with 8 bases fitting TRBD2. Germline trimming cut 4 bases from V and 5 bases from J; bases unmatched to any gene: 9. The germline gives CDR1 SGHTA, CDR2 FQGNSA. The CDR3 contains 15 residues. Here the CDR3 DNA reads TGTGCCAGCAGCTCTGCGCGGGGGGCATGGGAGACCCAGTACTTC. This encodes CASSSARGAWETQYF.

The chain has TRBV6-6 and TRBJ1-1, with no clear D. Trimming pared 7 bases from V and 0 bases from J, leaving 15 bases between. The CDR3 runs 15 residues. CDR1 is MNHNY, CDR2 SVGAGI, per germline (reference sequence). The CDR3 bases are TGTGCCAGCAACCCTGTCTGGTCCATGAACACTGAAGCTTTCTTT. Translation: CASNPVWSMNTEAFF.

This chain links TRBV9 with TRBJ1-2, with D perhaps matching TRBD1 (5 bases). This CDR3 comprises 16 residues. Germline CDR1 reads SGDLS; CDR2 reads YYNGEE. V lost 0 bases and J lost 0, with 12 bases in between. CDR3 DNA sequence: TGTGCCAGCAGCGTAGGGGCAGGGCCTTCTAACTATGGCTACACCTTC. Translation gives CASSVGAGPSNYGYTF.

This clonotype was observed a few times. The rearrangement links TRBV5-1 to TRBJ2-7; D remains unclear. This CDR3 comprises 14 residues. Trimming cost V 6 bases and J 1 base, with 14 bases left between them. CDR1 SGHRS and CDR2 YFSETQ come from the germline V gene. CDR3 DNA: TGCGCCAGCATGATGGACGGGTTGTCCTACGAGCAGTACTTC. Its translation: CASMMDGLSYEQYF.

The chain combines TRBV5-8 with TRBJ2-4; 8 bases match TRBD2. Judging by the DNA end, TRBJ2-5 fits better; the J call may be wrong. The CDR3 has 16 residues. From germline, CDR1 is SGHTS and CDR2 YDEGEE. This CDR3 reads CASSLMKRGTQETQYF. DNA for the CDR3: TGTGCCAGCAGCTTGATGAAGCGGGGGACCCAAGAGACCCAGTACTTC.

The rearrangement links TRBV6-6 to TRBJ1-5; tentatively, D is TRBD1 (5 bases). The CDR3 length is 16 residues. The V gene's germline CDR1 is MNHNY and CDR2 SVGAGI (reference sequence). Trimming removed 0 bases at V and 1 base at J, with 10 bases between. The CDR3 spells CASSYSGGTSNQPQHF. The CDR3 bases are TGTGCCAGCAGTTACTCGGGGGGTACAAGCAATCAGCCCCAGCATTTT.

As regards this clonotype: A much larger clone differs from this one at a single base, so this may be a read error. This chain links TRBV20-1 with TRBJ1-2; D not certain. V gave up 3 bases and J gave up 4 bases, with 6 bases separating them. The CDR3 is 11 residues long. Germline CDR1 reads DFQATT; CDR2 reads SNEGSKA (reference sequence). CDR3 amino acids: CSASQAYGYTF. CDR3 bases: TGCAGTGCTAGCCAGGCCTATGGCTACACCTTC.

A few counts support this clonotype. This chain connects TRBV7-8 to TRBJ2-1; 12 bases map to TRBD2. This CDR3 region has 17 residues. V was clipped by 5 bases and J by 1 base; unmatched bases: 6. Germline CDR1 is SGHVS and CDR2 is FQNEAQ. DNA of the CDR3: TGTGCCAGCAGCAATCTAGCGGGGGGGCTGTCCTACAATGAGCAGTTCTTC. This gives the protein CASSNLAGGLSYNEQFF.

This clonotype was seen more than once but under ten times. This chain joins TRBV10-3 and TRBJ2-7; D is possibly TRBD1 or TRBD2 (6 bases each). Germline values: CDR1 ENHRY, CDR2 SYGVKD. This CDR3 comprises 15 residues. V lost 6 bases and J lost 3, with 18 bases in between. CDR3 loop: CAISHNEQGGYEQYF. The CDR3 region has the DNA TGTGCCATCAGCCACAACGAACAGGGAGGCTACGAGCAGTACTTC.

This clonotype was observed a few times. At one end the junction does not follow the germline gene, possibly because of a read error. This sequence joins TRBV7-9 and TRBJ2-3, with 8 bases aligning to TRBD2. The CDR3 contains 11 residues. Germline V CDR1 and CDR2: SEHNR, FQNEAQ (reference sequence). The chain's CDR3 is CGGAGTDTQYF. The CDR3 DNA reads TGCGGGGGGGCCGGCACAGATACGCAGTATTTT.

The chain carries TRBV6-1 and TRBJ2-6, with 10 bases that match TRBD1. The length of the CDR3 is 18 residues. J was trimmed by 0 bases and V by 6 bases; bases with no gene match: 8. Germline loops: CDR1 MNHNS, CDR2 SASEGT. Here the CDR3 DNA reads TGTGCCAGCAGAGTAAGGGACAGGGGCCTCTCTGGGGCCAACGTCCTGACTTTC. Its translation is CASRVRDRGLSGANVLTF.

Regarding this clonotype: A much larger clone differs from this one at a single base, so this may be a read error. V is TRBV15 and J is TRBJ2-1, with 7 bases lining up with TRBD2. This CDR3 is 16 amino acids long. The germline CDR1 and CDR2 sequences are LNHNV and YYDKDF (reference sequence). The CDR3 sequence: CATSGRASGLYNEQLF. CDR3 sequence (DNA): TGTGCCACCAGCGGCCGGGCTAGCGGACTCTACAATGAGCAGTTATTC.

The chain employs TRBV2 and TRBJ1-2, with D possibly TRBD1 on 6 matching bases. With 6 bases removed from V and 1 base from J, the gap between germline ends came to 9 bases. Germline lookup yields CDR1 SNHLY and CDR2 FYNNEI. The CDR3 is made up of 13 amino acids. Here the CDR3 DNA reads TGTGCCAGCAGAGCGGACAGTAACTATGGCTACACCTTC. Residues: CASRADSNYGYTF.

The V gene is TRBV28, the J gene TRBJ2-7; tentative D call: TRBD2 (6 bases). The CDR3 is made up of 15 amino acids. Deletions cut 7 bases from V and 6 bases from J, with 22 bases between. Looked up from germline, CDR1 is MDHEN and CDR2 is SYDVKM. CDR3: CASTPAPGGGCEQYF. The CDR3 region has the DNA TGTGCCAGCACTCCCGCCCCCGGGGGTGGGTGCGAGCAGTACTTC.

The rearrangement links TRBV2 to TRBJ1-4; the D is unclear. This CDR3 is 14 amino acids long. V lost 7 bases and J lost 10, with 19 bases in between. CDR1 is SNHLY and CDR2 is FYNNEI in the germline V gene. CDR3 in DNA: TGTGCCAGCATATCATATGAAGTGGACGGAAAACTGTTTTTT. Encoded protein: CASISYEVDGKLFF.

This chain uses TRBV27 with TRBJ2-5; 8 positions match TRBD1. Per the germline V gene, CDR1 is MNHEY and CDR2 is SMNVEV (reference sequence). The CDR3 is 15 residues long. V lost 5 bases and J lost 5; bases outside the gene matches: 10. DNA for the CDR3: TGTGCCAGCAGTCCCCTGACAGGGGCGTTTGAGACCCAGTACTTC. Translating it yields CASSPLTGAFETQYF.

The gene calls are TRBV11-2 and TRBJ2-3; TRBD2 aligns across 11 bases. This CDR3 has 14 amino acids. V lost 5 bases to trimming and J lost 8 bases; unmatched junction nucleotides: 6. Germline CDR1 and CDR2: SGHAT and FQNNGV. The CDR3 spells CASSLSGGAATQYF. The CDR3 bases are TGTGCCAGCAGCCTTAGCGGGGGGGCGGCTACGCAGTATTTT.

This clonotype was picked up a small number of times. The V gene is TRBV5-1, the J gene TRBJ2-5, with a possible D match to TRBD2 (5 bases). V lost 0 bases and J 4 bases, leaving 13 bases between the germline ends. The germline V gene has CDR1 SGHRS and CDR2 YFSETQ. The CDR3 has 15 amino acids. The CDR3 here is CASSLEGRRGETQYF. CDR3 in DNA: TGCGCCAGCAGCTTGGAAGGTAGACGGGGAGAGACCCAGTACTTC.

Notes on this clonotype: A much larger clone sits a single nucleotide away, making a read error possible. This rearrangement joins TRBV9 to TRBJ2-7; TRBD1 might be the D (6 bases). Germline loops: CDR1 SGDLS, CDR2 YYNGEE. Trimming removed 0 bases from V and 10 bases from J, with 23 bases in between. This CDR3 region has 16 residues. CDR3 amino acids: CASSVAATGPPEAQYF. The CDR3 region has the DNA TGTGCCAGCAGCGTAGCCGCAACAGGGCCCCCAGAGGCCCAGTACTTC.

The chain carries TRBV5-1 and TRBJ1-4; D not certain. The CDR3 has 14 amino acids. V dropped 0 bases and J dropped 1 base, with 4 bases sitting between them. CDR1 is SGHRS, CDR2 YFSETQ, per germline. The DNA for the CDR3 is TGCGCCAGCAGCTTGGGTATAACTAATGAAAAACTGTTTTTT. Protein sequence: CASSLGITNEKLFF.

This clonotype was found a few times. This may stem from a read error, because a much larger clone lies one nucleotide away. This chain links TRBV27 with TRBJ2-3; 7 bases fit TRBD2. Germline V gives CDR1 MNHEY, CDR2 SMNVEV (reference sequence). The J segment lost 4 bases and the V segment lost 10 bases, leaving 8 bases of the junction unmatched. The CDR3 totals 13 residues. The chain's CDR3 is CAIAREVSDTQYF. The CDR3 DNA reads as TGTGCCATCGCCCGGGAGGTGTCAGATACGCAGTATTTT.

The V and J genes are TRBV4-3 and TRBJ2-2, with D possibly being TRBD1 (7 bases). The CDR3 extends over 14 amino acids. The V gene's germline CDR1 is LGHNA and CDR2 YSLEER. V was pared by 4 bases and J by 3 bases, with 9 bases between. The CDR3 region has the DNA TGCGCCAGCAGCCCCAGGGGGGACACCGGGGAGCTGTTTTTT. Protein product: CASSPRGDTGELFF.

In this sample, this clonotype turned up a few times. The chain combines TRBV5-5 with TRBJ2-7; 9 bases align to TRBD1. The J call may be mistaken, given a closer DNA end match to TRBJ2-5. The CDR3 has 15 amino acids. Per the germline V gene, CDR1 is SGHKS and CDR2 is YYEKEE (reference sequence). The CDR3 region has the DNA TGTGCCAGCAGCTTGCTTACAGGGGGCGGTGAGACCCAGTACTTC. Translating it yields CASSLLTGGGETQYF.

The V gene is TRBV5-6, the J gene TRBJ2-7; D possibly matches TRBD1 or TRBD2 (7 bases each). V was shortened by 4 bases and J by 4 bases, with 12 bases between the two germline ends. The germline V gene encodes CDR1 SGHDT and CDR2 YYEEEE. The CDR3 length is 13 residues. The CDR3 reads CASSSGTEYEQYF. The CDR3 DNA reads as TGTGCCAGCAGCAGCGGGACAGAATACGAGCAGTACTTC.

In its sample, this clonotype was seen a few times. The J gene is TRBJ2-3, the V gene TRBV27; TRBD1 aligns across 8 bases. V lost 5 bases and J lost 6; bases outside the gene matches: 16. This CDR3 is built from 17 residues. Germline CDR1 reads MNHEY; CDR2 reads SMNVEV (reference sequence). CDR3 region: CASSPGGGVIHTDTQYF. The DNA for the CDR3 is TGTGCCAGCAGTCCAGGGGGCGGGGTAATCCACACGGATACGCAGTATTTT.

The gene calls are TRBV6-2 or TRBV6-3 and TRBJ2-7; D remains unclear. The length of the CDR3 is 12 residues. The V end lost 10 bases, the J end lost 7 bases, and 17 bases lay between the germline ends. The germline CDR1 and CDR2 sequences are MNHEY and SVGEGT. CDR3 in DNA: TGTGCCACCTTCCAGGACGGCGGAGAGCAGTACTTC. Its protein product is CATFQDGGEQYF.

The sample holds many counts of this clonotype. CDR3 sequence reads: CARHDRGSGYF. In nucleotides, the CDR3 is TGTGCCAGACACGACAGGGGCTCGGGGTACTTC. The chain is built from TRBV25-1 and TRBJ2-7, with TRBD1 matching 8 bases. The CDR3 has 11 amino acids. Trimming took 9 bases from V and 12 from J; bases not matched to a gene: 10. Germline loops: CDR1 MGHDK, CDR2 SYGVNS.

The chain uses TRBV4-3 and TRBJ1-4; D is unclear. This CDR3 region has 15 residues. V lost 0 bases and J 6 bases, leaving 11 bases between the germline ends. From germline, CDR1 is LGHNA and CDR2 YSLEER. CDR3 in amino acids: CASSQEVAGYEKLFF. The CDR3 bases are TGCGCCAGCAGCCAAGAGGTGGCAGGATATGAAAAACTGTTTTTT.

The chain carries TRBV12-3 or TRBV12-4 and TRBJ2-5, with D possibly being TRBD2 (5 bases). The CDR3 is made up of 15 amino acids. Trimming took 3 bases from V and 5 from J, leaving 16 bases between them. CDR3 DNA sequence: TGTGCCAGCAGTTTTCGGGAAACAAAAGGGGAGACCCAGTACTTC. Translated, it gives CASSFRETKGETQYF.

In this sample, this clonotype turned up a few times. The chain has TRBV6-6 and TRBJ1-2; D may be TRBD1 (6 bases). V shed 9 bases and J shed 2 bases, with 10 bases lying between them. CDR3 length equals 12 residues. CDR1 and CDR2 from the germline V gene are MNHNY and SVGAGI (reference sequence). The CDR3, as DNA: TGTGCCAGTTATACAGGGAACTATGGCTACACCTTC. It specifies CASYTGNYGYTF.